This T cell receptor beta chain emerged from a study of Ad26.COV2.S vaccination and SARS-CoV-2 variants (dated by TCRdb to about 2021). For the study in its entirety: Donors in the vaccine arm were drawn from COV1001, a multicentre, randomized, double-blind, placebo-controlled phase I-IIa trial testing Ad26.COV2.S in healthy adults. TCRbeta repertoire sequencing served as the tool for gauging how specific and how broad the SARS-CoV-2-reactive T cell receptors were following Ad26.COV2.S vaccination. Trial participants were randomized into five groups of five, in which low-dose or high-dose Ad26.COV2.S was given once or twice, or placebo was given on both occasions. Dosing of Ad26.COV2.S was intramuscular, at either 5x10^10 or 1x10^11 viral particles, delivered as one shot or as two shots spaced 56 days apart. Investigators remained blinded to trial group allocation during experiments and outcome assessment. The TCR-sequenced set comprised about 32 samples: approximately 19 Ad26.COV2.S vaccine recipients, 5 placebo recipients and 8 SARS-CoV-2 convalescent individuals. Overall results and qualifications from the work: According to the authors, total T cell responses may have been underestimated by the TCR breadth and depth analyses. Vaccine and placebo recipients had similar non-spike TCR breadth, a finding consistent with the vaccine containing only spike. After vaccination, substantial breadth of spike-specific CD8+ and CD4+ T cell responses was reported. Spike-specific TCR breadth was higher in Ad26.COV2.S recipients than in placebo recipients (P = 0.0014). The study was not powered to compare responses between vaccine doses or regimens.

TCRbeta CDR3 regions were sequenced with the immunoSEQ Assay. After extraction, genomic DNA underwent amplification by bias-controlled multiplex PCR, followed by high-throughput sequencing. The original methods were these. To quantify the absolute abundance of every unique TCRbeta CDR3 region, sequences were collapsed and filtered. T cell fraction was estimated by normalizing TCRbeta template counts to usable DNA, which was measured by amplifying reference genes present in all nucleated cells. Repertoire TCRs were annotated as SARS-CoV-2-specific when V gene, CDR3 amino acid sequence and J gene were exactly matched to a known reactive TCR set. MIRA supplied the reference SARS-CoV-2 TCR set, which was filtered for enrichment in COVID-19-positive ImmuneCODE repertoires so that public or cross-reactive TCRs were removed. Using the MIRA antigens, annotated TCRs were further analysed by specific ORF or by position within an ORF. Breadth was defined as the number of annotated unique rearrangements divided by the total number of unique productive rearrangements, and depth was defined as the summed frequency of the annotated unique rearrangements. Two-sided Wilcoxon rank-sum tests were used to compare TCR breadth between groups. Not all clones reach the TCRdb copy of this immuneACCESS table, which keeps in-frame sequences only. Checked studies attribute under half of the gap to unresolved V genes and leave the rest unexplained. The V and J calls and clone size are taken from that table; D and trimming were inferred from the DNA. Within this sample are roughly 500,000 clones, with nearly 90% of them counted one time only. The ten largest clones add up to about 2.5% of the sample.

Sample treatment or condition, as interpreted from the label and publication: around 19 received Ad26.COV2.S at low or high dose, single or two shots; 5 received placebo; per-sample allocation not given. For vaccine and placebo recipients, repertoires were sequenced using samples collected on day 63 after the first injection. In Cohort 1b, 25 to 30 adults aged 18-55 years were enrolled at a single site in Boston, USA, between 29 July and 7 August 2020. Ad26.COV2.S was a replication-incompetent adenovirus type 26 vector expressing a prefusion-stabilized SARS-CoV-2 spike protein from the original Wuhan strain. With regard to this clone: Its antigen is currently not known. Base qualities are not provided; no much larger clone lies one nucleotide away.

The germline V gene encodes CDR1 SGHTS and CDR2 YDEGEE. Trimming removed 4 bases from V and 4 bases from J, leaving 12 bases between the germline ends. Inclusive of the bounding cysteine and phenylalanine, the CDR3 is 15 residues long. Only the CDR3 part of the read is kept: 45 bases, read in frame from the first base. The sequence came from a person between 18 and 65 years old who received the Ad26.COV2.S COVID-19 vaccine or a placebo. The chain joins TRBV5-8 to TRBJ1-6, with the D gene not clear enough to name. The sample here was peripheral blood, taken in a trial of Ad26.COV2.S vaccine versus placebo. CDR3 region: CASSLGYGYNSPLHF. The DNA sequence follows: TGTGCCAGCAGCCTGGGGTACGGGTATAATTCACCCCTCCACTTT.